Below are 30 T cell receptor beta chains sequenced from a single sample in a study of blood T cell repertoires in COVID-19. Sequencing was performed with immunoSEQ multiplex PCR; in TCRdb, only in-frame clones are kept and a portion is missing. The sample lists around 220,000 clones; about 90% were seen once. Sequenced sample: PBMCs or T cells enriched from blood (not recorded which). The receptors shown here come from a woman in her thirties with acute COVID-19.

The V call is TRBV5-1, the J call TRBJ2-7; 9 nucleotides align to TRBD1. Germline CDR1 and CDR2: SGHRS and YFSETQ. This CDR3 has 15 residues. The V segment lost 3 bases and the J segment 4 bases; nucleotides outside the gene matches: 8. The CDR3 nucleotides are TGCGCCAGCAGCTCTACGGGACAGGGTCGGTACGAGCAGTACTTC. Its translation: CASSSTGQGRYEQYF.

This chain connects TRBV28 to TRBJ2-5; D is unclear. Germline-derived CDR1 and CDR2 are MDHEN and SYDVKM. This CDR3 comprises 14 residues. Trimming took 6 bases from V and 5 from J, leaving 16 bases between them. The CDR3 loop reads CASRELSFPETQYF. CDR3 nucleotide sequence: TGTGCCAGCAGAGAACTAAGTTTTCCGGAGACCCAGTACTTC.

The chain has TRBV5-5 and TRBJ1-3, with a weak D call TRBD1 (5 bases). The CDR3 is 13 residues long. V lost 4 bases to trimming and J lost 3 bases, with 8 bases between them. CDR1 is SGHKS and CDR2 is YYEKEE in the germline V gene (reference sequence). Here the CDR3 reads CASSEQVGNTIYF. The CDR3 region has the DNA TGTGCCAGCAGCGAACAGGTTGGAAACACCATATATTTT.

The CDR3 DNA follows: TGTGCCAGCAGCTCAGGGATCACCAGCTCCTACGAGCAGTACTTC. This codes for CASSSGITSSYEQYF. J is TRBJ2-7 and V is TRBV28; weak D call: TRBD1 (5 bases). This CDR3 region has 15 residues. Looked up from germline, CDR1 is MDHEN and CDR2 is SYDVKM. The germline V and J ends were trimmed by 6 bases and 0 bases, with 15 bases remaining between them.

This clone was seen a few times. The CDR3 DNA is TGCAAGGGGACAGGGAACACTGAAGCTTTCTTT. Protein sequence: CKGTGNTEAFF. The V gene is TRBV20-1, the J gene TRBJ1-1; 8 bases agree with TRBD1. The CDR3 is 11 amino acids. Germline V gene data show CDR1 as DFQATT and CDR2 as SNEGSKA (reference sequence).

This chain connects TRBV24-1 to TRBJ1-5; 9 bases line up with TRBD1. V lost 4 bases to trimming and J lost 3 bases; unmatched junction nucleotides: 6. The CDR3 runs 16 residues. CDR1 KGHDR and CDR2 SFDVKD come from the germline V gene. The CDR3 sequence: CATSDPGQGLNQPQHF. For the CDR3, the DNA is TGTGCCACCAGTGACCCGGGACAGGGCCTCAATCAGCCCCAGCATTTT.

The chain is built from TRBV3-1 (or the pseudogene TRBV3-2) and TRBJ2-3; D is unclear. The CDR3 contains 13 residues. V was pared by 4 bases and J by 0 bases, with 5 bases between. Germline lookup yields CDR1 LGHDT and CDR2 YNNKEL (reference sequence). CDR3 protein: CASSLSSTDTQYF. The CDR3 bases are TGTGCCAGCAGCCTCTCTAGCACAGATACGCAGTATTTT.

V gene TRBV6-5 combines with J gene TRBJ2-7; D gene uncertain. Trimming took 6 bases from V and 3 from J, leaving 15 bases between them. The germline gives CDR1 MNHEY, CDR2 SVGAGI. The CDR3 is 14 residues long. The CDR3 sequence: CASSASVAGYEQYF. The CDR3 region has the DNA TGTGCCAGCAGCGCCTCGGTGGCAGGCTACGAGCAGTACTTC.

CDR3 protein: CASSVASGTGAGYTF. The CDR3 DNA sequence: TGTGCCAGCAGCGTCGCTTCCGGGACAGGGGCTGGCTACACCTTC. The chain uses TRBV9 and TRBJ1-2; TRBD1 aligns across 10 bases. The CDR3 consists of 15 residues. Germline CDR1 reads SGDLS; CDR2 reads YYNGEE. Trimming cost V 2 bases and J 7 bases; bases outside gene matches: 8.

The chain combines TRBV28 with TRBJ2-5; 8 positions agree with TRBD1. V lost 3 bases to trimming and J lost 5 bases; unmatched junction nucleotides: 17. The CDR3 sequence is 18 residues long. Germline CDR1 reads MDHEN; CDR2 reads SYDVKM. CDR3 bases: TGTGCCAGCAGTTTGCCGAGGGCAGGGGGCGAGAGTTGGGAGACCCAGTACTTC. This encodes CASSLPRAGGESWETQYF.

This clone was detected only a few times. V usage is TRBV6-5 and J usage is TRBJ1-5, with TRBD1 identical over 9 bases. CDR1 is MNHEY and CDR2 is SVGAGI in the germline V gene. V gave up 6 bases and J gave up 3 bases; unmatched junction bases: 3. The CDR3 contains 14 residues. The DNA for the CDR3 is TGTGCCAGCAGGGGGACAGGGTACAATCAGCCCCAGCATTTT. This gives the protein CASRGTGYNQPQHF.

The chain uses TRBV20-1 and TRBJ1-4; D is possibly TRBD1 (5 bases). Germline CDR1 and CDR2: DFQATT and SNEGSKA (reference sequence). The CDR3 is 13 residues long. Trimming cost V 3 bases and J 4 bases, with 9 bases left between them. For the CDR3, the DNA is TGCAGTGCTAGTCTCAGGGTTAATGAAAAACTGTTTTTT. Amino acid sequence: CSASLRVNEKLFF.

This clone was detected only once. In DNA form, the CDR3 reads TGTGCTAGTGGGTATGGACAGAGCTCCTACGAGCAGTACTTC. This codes for CASGYGQSSYEQYF. The chain uses TRBV12-5 and TRBJ2-7; maybe TRBD1 (6 bases). There are 14 residues in the CDR3. Deletions cut 6 bases from V and 0 bases from J, with 12 bases between. The germline V gene has CDR1 LGHNT and CDR2 FRNRAP. Complete variable domain (other parts from reference TRBV12-5 and TRBJ2-7): DARVTQTPRHKVTEMGQEVTMRCQPILGHNTVFWYRQTMMQGLELLAYFRNRAPLDDSGMPKDRFSAEMPDATLATLKIQPSEPRDSAVYFCASGYGQSSYEQYFGPGTRLTVT.

The chain carries TRBV6-5 and TRBJ1-2; TRBD1 agrees at 7 bases. Germline V gene data show CDR1 as MNHEY and CDR2 as SVGAGI. The CDR3 has 12 amino acids. Unmatched junction bases numbered 5, after V lost 6 bases and J lost 7 bases. CDR3 coding DNA: TGTGCCAGCAGCTACAGACAGGGTGGCTACACCTTC. It specifies CASSYRQGGYTF.

This rearrangement joins TRBV5-1 to TRBJ1-1; D is uncertain. The CDR3 contains 14 residues. Germline loops: CDR1 SGHRS, CDR2 YFSETQ. V lost 3 bases and J lost 0, with 9 bases in between. The CDR3: CASSSQTLNTEAFF. In DNA, the CDR3 is TGCGCCAGCAGCTCACAGACACTGAACACTGAAGCTTTCTTT.

J is TRBJ1-1 and V is TRBV18, with D perhaps matching TRBD1 (6 bases). V was shortened by 1 base and J by 3 bases, with 12 bases between the two germline ends. The germline gives CDR1 KGHSH, CDR2 LQKENI. The CDR3 contains 15 residues. CDR3 residues: CASSPLGQFDTEAFF. CDR3 coding DNA: TGTGCCAGCTCACCACTCGGACAGTTTGACACTGAAGCTTTCTTT.

V and J are TRBV5-8 and TRBJ1-5, with D possibly TRBD1 on 6 matching bases. V lost 3 bases, J lost 4 bases, and 11 bases lay in between. CDR3 length: 14 residues. Germline V lookup: CDR1 SGHTS, CDR2 YDEGEE. In nucleotides, the CDR3 is TGTGCCAGCAGCTCCGGGACACGTAATCAGCCCCAGCATTTT. Protein sequence: CASSSGTRNQPQHF.

The chain links TRBV7-3 to TRBJ2-3, with 15 bases that match TRBD2. The CDR3 has 19 amino acids. Trimming cost V 5 bases and J 4 bases; bases outside gene matches: 13. Germline CDR1 is SGHTA and CDR2 is FQGTGA. The CDR3 spells CASSAGPGLAGGLPDTQYF. The DNA for the CDR3 is TGTGCCAGCAGCGCGGGACCGGGACTAGCGGGAGGACTCCCAGATACGCAGTATTTT.

The V and J genes are TRBV7-8 and TRBJ1-4; tentatively, D is TRBD1 (6 bases). Trimming took off 2 bases at V and 3 bases at J, with 13 bases between the two ends. CDR1 SGHVS and CDR2 FQNEAQ come from the germline V gene. The CDR3 is 16 residues long. Written as DNA, the CDR3 is TGTGCCAGCAGCTTACTGTTGGGACAAGCTAATGAAAAACTGTTTTTT. Protein: CASSLLLGQANEKLFF.

The chain is built from TRBV7-2 and TRBJ2-1, with D possibly TRBD2 on 6 matching bases. The CDR3 is 15 amino acids. V lost 3 bases and J lost 4, with 13 bases in between. Germline V gene lookup returns CDR1 SGHTA and CDR2 FQGNSA. CDR3: CASSFGSSEYNEQFF. CDR3 in DNA: TGTGCCAGCAGCTTCGGGAGCTCGGAATACAATGAGCAGTTCTTC.

In its sample, this clone was seen many times. The chain combines TRBV7-9 with TRBJ1-2; 10 positions agree with TRBD1. The V gene end was trimmed by 5 bases and the J gene end by 8 bases; junction bases not matched to a gene: 5. In germline, CDR1 is SEHNR, CDR2 FQNEAQ (reference sequence). The CDR3 runs 13 residues. DNA of the CDR3: TGTGCCAGCAGCCCGGGGACAGGGGTCGGCTACACCTTC. Translating it yields CASSPGTGVGYTF.

This clone was recorded a few times. The V call is TRBV25-1, the J call TRBJ1-4; no clear D gene. V lost 5 bases and J lost 6, with 4 bases in between. Germline V gene sequence: CDR1 MGHDK, CDR2 SYGVNS. The CDR3 covers 11 residues. The DNA of the CDR3 is TGTGCCAGCAGTCGGTATGAAAAACTGTTTTTT. Its protein is CASSRYEKLFF. Complete variable domain (other parts from reference TRBV25-1 and TRBJ1-4): EADIYQTPRYLVIGTGKKITLECSQTMGHDKMYWYQQDPGMELHLIHYSYGVNSTEKGDLSSESTVSRIRTEHFPLTLESARPSHTSQYLCASSRYEKLFFGSGTQLSVL.

The rearrangement joins TRBV28 to TRBJ1-2; D gene uncertain. CDR1 MDHEN and CDR2 SYDVKM come from the germline V gene. V lost 5 bases and J lost 7, with 20 bases in between. The CDR3 is made up of 15 amino acids. The CDR3 region is CASSQLGSDFRGYTF. As DNA, the CDR3 is TGTGCCAGCAGTCAACTTGGCTCCGACTTCCGTGGCTACACCTTC.

J is TRBJ2-1 and V is TRBV30; 8 bases map to TRBD2. The germline V gene has CDR1 GTSNPN and CDR2 SVGIG (reference sequence). J gave up 5 bases and V 1 base, and 4 bases lay outside the gene matches. There are 14 residues in the CDR3. The CDR3 protein is CAWSAGLADNEQFF. The CDR3 nucleotides are TGTGCCTGGAGTGCAGGACTAGCAGACAATGAGCAGTTCTTC.

This rearrangement joins TRBV6-5 to TRBJ1-3, with D maybe TRBD1 (6 bases). The CDR3 contains 13 residues. V was cut by 6 bases and J by 4 bases, with 10 bases left in between. Germline CDR1 and CDR2: MNHEY and SVGAGI. The CDR3 loop reads CASRWGRGNTIYF. The CDR3 DNA reads as TGTGCCAGCAGATGGGGGCGAGGAAACACCATATATTTT.

The chain employs TRBV15 and TRBJ1-4, with 8 bases that match TRBD1. The CDR3 runs to 15 residues. Germline trimming cut 5 bases from V and 7 bases from J; bases unmatched to any gene: 9. CDR1 LNHNV and CDR2 YYDKDF come from the germline V gene (reference sequence). The CDR3 bases are TGTGCCACCAGCTTAAAAAGACAGGGGTTTGAAAAACTGTTTTTT. Its translation: CATSLKRQGFEKLFF.

The sample holds one count of this clone. The J gene is TRBJ1-1, the V gene TRBV4-1, with 7 bases identical to TRBD1. The CDR3 extends over 15 amino acids. From germline, CDR1 is MGHRA and CDR2 YSYEKL. The V segment lost 3 bases and the J segment 7 bases; nucleotides outside the gene matches: 11. CDR3 sequence: CASSHLPGTEREAFF. The CDR3 coding sequence is TGCGCCAGCAGCCACCTCCCAGGGACAGAACGTGAAGCTTTCTTT.

The CDR3 spells CATILRGTSGLEGAGANVLTF. CDR3 in DNA: TGTGCCACAATTCTCCGGGGGACTAGCGGCCTAGAAGGGGCTGGGGCCAACGTCCTGACTTTC. This chain links TRBV2 with TRBJ2-6; TRBD2 aligns across 11 bases. With V trimmed by 10 bases and J by 2 bases, 22 bases remained unmatched. CDR3 length: 21 amino acids. Germline V CDR1 and CDR2: SNHLY, FYNNEI. Full variable domain (rest looked up from reference TRBV2 and TRBJ2-6): EPEVTQTPSHQVTQMGQEVILRCVPISNHLYFYWYRQILGQKVEFLVSFYNNEISEKSEIFDDQFSVERPDGSNFTLKIRSTKLEDSAMYFCATILRGTSGLEGAGANVLTFGAGSRLTVL.

This chain connects TRBV30 to TRBJ1-2; D is undetermined. V lost 1 base, J lost 7 bases, and 16 bases lay in between. This CDR3 spans 14 amino acids. The germline CDR1 and CDR2 sequences are GTSNPN and SVGIG (reference sequence). The CDR3 DNA reads as TGTGCCTGGAGTGGCCCCGATGAGGGATCTGGCTACACCTTC. Amino acid sequence: CAWSGPDEGSGYTF.

This chain uses TRBV6-1 with TRBJ1-2, with D unresolved. The V and J ends lost 1 base and 8 bases respectively, with 14 bases between them. This CDR3 is built from 14 residues. Germline CDR1 MNHNS, CDR2 SASEGT. DNA for the CDR3: TGTGCCAGCAGTGAAGAAGGACTAGCTAGAGGCTACACCTTC. Its translation is CASSEEGLARGYTF.